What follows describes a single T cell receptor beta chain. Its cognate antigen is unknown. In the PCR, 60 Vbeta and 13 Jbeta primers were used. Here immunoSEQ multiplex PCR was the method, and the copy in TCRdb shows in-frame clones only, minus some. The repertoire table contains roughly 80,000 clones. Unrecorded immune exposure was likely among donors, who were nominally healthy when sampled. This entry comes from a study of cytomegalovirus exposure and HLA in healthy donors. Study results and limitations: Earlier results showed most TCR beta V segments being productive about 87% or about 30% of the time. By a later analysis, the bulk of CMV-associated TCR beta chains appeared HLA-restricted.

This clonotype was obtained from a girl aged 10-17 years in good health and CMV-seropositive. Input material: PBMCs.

The CDR3 DNA is TGTGCCAGCAGCTTAGGACAGGTCGACATAGAGTACGTC. Its translation is CASSLGQVDIEYV. V is TRBV7-6 and J is TRBJ2-7; maybe TRBD1 (6 bases). The V gene's germline CDR1 is SGHVS and CDR2 FNYEAQ. The germline V and J ends were trimmed by 1 base and 11 bases, with 15 bases remaining between them. The CDR3 runs 13 residues.